This paragraph reports one TCR beta chain. The source of the sample is a study of shared clonotypes between healthy human individuals. The CDR3 runs to 17 residues. V gave up 5 bases and J gave up 6 bases; unmatched junction bases: 10. In germline, CDR1 is MNHEY, CDR2 SMNVEV (reference sequence). Assay: immunoSEQ multiplex PCR; the TCRdb copy retains only in-frame clones and omits some. The sample records under 2.5 million clones, around 93% being singletons. V usage is TRBV27 and J usage is TRBJ2-2, with 12 bases identical to TRBD2. This receptor was identified in a man younger than 35 in good health. Some clones in this sample may be carry-over from other donors' samples. The source material was naive CD4+ T cells from PBMCs. Subset denoted: CD45RA+ positively selected. CDR3 loop: CASSPRATSGSAGELFF. DNA of the CDR3: TGTGCCAGCAGTCCCCGAGCGACTAGCGGGAGCGCCGGGGAGCTGTTTTTT.